What follows are 5 T cell receptor beta chains derived from one specimen sequenced in a study of regulatory T cells in long-lasting Graves disease. Combining iRepertoire HTBI primers with Arm-PCR of CDR3 regions, the authors built TCR beta libraries. MiXCR was run by TCRdb on the multiplex PCR reads, yielding one entry per CDR3 protein. The data show about 470,000 distinct CDR3 sequences, more than 20% seen once. Time point described: persistent/refractory GD, antithyroid drugs over 5 years with positive TRAb. PBMCs were the source of the RNA used for TCR sequencing. The sequencing used peripheral blood mononuclear cells (PBMCs), collected when the disease was refractory, from a patient treated with antithyroid drugs. The receptor source for this set is a female donor with Graves disease.

This clonotype was seen many times. V and J are TRBV30 and TRBJ2-7, with TRBD1 matching over 7 bases. Germline assignment: CDR1 GTSNPN and CDR2 SVGIG (reference sequence). CDR3 length equals 14 residues. The ends lost 3 bases at V and 4 bases at J; junction bases unmatched: 9. CDR3 in amino acids: CAWRGRDSYYEQYF. CDR3 DNA sequence: TGTGCCTGGAGGGGACGGGACAGCTATTACGAGCAGTACTTC. Full variable domain (remainder filled in from reference TRBV30 and TRBJ2-7): SQTIHQWPATLVQPVGSPLSLECTVEGTSNPNLYWYRQAAGRGLQLLFYSVGIGQISSEVPQNLSASRPQDRQFILSSKKLLLSDSGFYLCAWRGRDSYYEQYFGPGTRLTVT.

This clonotype has only a few counts. The rearrangement links TRBV19 to TRBJ2-2; D is unresolved. Germline CDR1 is LNHDA and CDR2 is SQIVND (reference sequence). The length of the CDR3 is 14 residues. Trimming cost V 5 bases and J 6 bases, with 13 bases left between them. The CDR3 spells CASSSPVPPGELFF. CDR3 nucleotides: TGTGCCAGTAGTTCCCCGGTCCCTCCCGGGGAGCTGTTTTTT.

Note on this clonotype: This could be a read error, since a much larger clone is one nucleotide away. The J gene is TRBJ2-7, the V gene TRBV28, with a tentative D call TRBD1 (5 bases). This CDR3 region has 14 residues. Germline assignment: CDR1 MDHEN and CDR2 SYDVKM. Written as DNA, the CDR3 is TGTGCCAGCAGAGACCAGGGAAAAGAATACGGGCAGTACTTC. Protein product: CASRDQGKEYGQYF.

This chain links TRBV29-1 with TRBJ2-7; 11 nucleotides match TRBD2. This CDR3 has 13 amino acids. The trim removed 5 bases at V and 4 bases at J, leaving 4 bases unmatched. Germline V gives CDR1 SQVTM, CDR2 ANQGSEA. CDR3 sequence (DNA): TGCAGCGTTACTAGCGGGAGCCCTTACGAGCAGTACTTC. Translating gives CSVTSGSPYEQYF.

In this sample, this clonotype turned up a few times. The genes are TRBV5-1 and TRBJ2-7; D is undetermined. Germline CDR1 reads SGHRS; CDR2 reads YFSETQ. Trimming left V 0 bases short and J 3 bases short, with 16 bases between. The CDR3 totals 16 residues. CDR3 protein: CASSLGPTAGGYEQYF. The DNA for the CDR3 is TGCGCCAGCAGCTTGGGGCCTACGGCAGGCGGCTACGAGCAGTACTTC.